The 27 T cell receptor beta chains in this list originate from one sample, sequenced in a study of PD-1 blockade in classical Hodgkin lymphoma. Libraries were prepared by immunoSEQ multiplex PCR; TCRdb keeps only in-frame clonotypes and omits some of them. The sample lists approximately 70,000 clones; 85% to 95% were seen once. Every single patient, without exception, relapsed after autologous stem cell transplantation, and brentuximab vedotin exposure varied. Specimen: peripheral blood mononuclear cells (PBMCs), collected at baseline. The receptors here all came from a human donor with classical Hodgkin lymphoma.

V and J are TRBV30 and TRBJ2-2; possible D gene TRBD2, 5 bases. The CDR3 runs to 16 residues. Trimming stripped 3 bases from V and 0 bases from J, with 14 bases between. Germline CDR1 is GTSNPN and CDR2 is SVGIG (reference sequence). CDR3 amino acids: CAWRPRAAPNTGELFF. The CDR3 DNA reads as TGTGCCTGGAGGCCTAGAGCGGCACCGAACACCGGGGAGCTGTTTTTT.

The chain joins TRBV6-6 to TRBJ1-1, with D unresolved. CDR3 length: 13 residues. Germline CDR1 and CDR2: MNHNY and SVGAGI (reference sequence). Trimming left V 0 bases short and J 2 bases short, with 4 bases between. The CDR3: CASSYSRNTEAFF. The CDR3 nucleotides read TGTGCCAGCAGTTACTCTAGAAACACTGAAGCTTTCTTT.

This chain links TRBV9 with TRBJ1-2; D is perhaps TRBD1 (5 bases). Germline CDR1 is SGDLS and CDR2 is YYNGEE. The V gene lost 4 bases and the J gene lost 4 bases, with 17 bases spanning the gap. The length of the CDR3 is 15 residues. This CDR3 reads CASSPLGRDLYGYTF. DNA for the CDR3: TGTGCCAGCAGCCCCCTCGGCAGGGACCTCTATGGCTACACCTTC.

This clone was counted once. The V gene is TRBV29-1, the J gene TRBJ1-2; D remains ambiguous. The CDR3 spans 15 residues. With 6 bases removed from V and 5 bases from J, the gap between germline ends came to 22 bases. Germline CDR1 and CDR2: SQVTM and ANQGSEA. DNA of the CDR3: TGCAGCGTCCCGCTGCTTCGTGACTCTCTATATGGCTACACCTTC. Translated, it gives CSVPLLRDSLYGYTF.

The chain recombines TRBV28 with TRBJ2-7; 7 positions match TRBD1. V lost 2 bases and J lost 6; bases outside the gene matches: 4. The CDR3 is made up of 13 amino acids. Germline V CDR1 and CDR2: MDHEN, SYDVKM. CDR3 in DNA: TGTGCCAGCAGTTTACAACAGGGGCTCGAGCAGTACTTC. Protein: CASSLQQGLEQYF.

This chain connects TRBV7-4 to TRBJ2-1; D ambiguous. Germline loops: CDR1 SGHVT, CDR2 SQSDAQ. The CDR3 consists of 14 residues. Trimming removed 1 base at V and 2 bases at J, with 6 bases between. CDR3 nucleotides: TGTGCCAGCAGCTTAGTGGCCACCTACAATGAGCAGTTCTTC. This gives the protein CASSLVATYNEQFF.

The gene calls are TRBV2 and TRBJ2-7; 9 bases are a match to TRBD1. CDR1 and CDR2 from the germline V gene are SNHLY and FYNNEI. After removal of 4 bases from V and 2 bases from J, the junction contained 6 bases not matched to a gene. CDR3 size: 15 residues. The CDR3 DNA is TGTGCCAGCAGTGCGGGACAGGGTGTCCCCTACGAGCAGTACTTC. Translated: CASSAGQGVPYEQYF.

This chain joins TRBV5-8 and TRBJ2-7; 7 bases are a match to TRBD1. Germline V CDR1 and CDR2: SGHTS, YDEGEE. V shed 5 bases, J shed 3 bases, and the junction held 17 bases outside the gene matches. The CDR3 spans 17 residues. Here the CDR3 DNA reads TGTGCCAGCAGTTACGATCCGGGACAGCGAACATTCTACGAGCAGTACTTC. Its protein is CASSYDPGQRTFYEQYF.

Note on this clone: Within the sample, other DNA sequences also encode this same CDR3. This chain joins TRBV19 and TRBJ2-7; TRBD2 aligns across 7 bases. Unmatched junction bases numbered 1, after V lost 3 bases and J lost 5 bases. Looked up from germline, CDR1 is LNHDA and CDR2 is SQIVND (reference sequence). The CDR3 has 12 amino acids. Here the CDR3 reads CASSMGGDEQYF. DNA of the CDR3: TGTGCCAGTAGTATGGGGGGGGACGAGCAGTACTTC. Drawing the rest from reference TRBV19 and TRBJ2-7, the complete variable domain is DGGITQSPKYLFRKEGQNVTLSCEQNLNHDAMYWYRQDPGQGLRLIYYSQIVNDFQKGDIAEGYSVSREKKESFPLTVTSAQKNPTAFYLCASSMGGDEQYFGPGTRLTVT.

The chain has TRBV5-1 and TRBJ1-2; no definite D call. V was pared by 4 bases and J by 1 base, with 8 bases between. The CDR3 runs 13 residues. CDR1 and CDR2 (germline): SGHRS, YFSETQ. In DNA form, the CDR3 reads TGCGCCAGCAGCATAGAGAGTAACTATGGCTACACCTTC. Its translation: CASSIESNYGYTF.

The chain has TRBV6-5 and TRBJ2-5, with TRBD2 as a possible D gene (5 bases). Germline CDR1 reads MNHEY; CDR2 reads SVGAGI. The CDR3 extends over 14 amino acids. Trimming pared 0 bases from V and 5 bases from J, leaving 10 bases between. The CDR3 DNA follows: TGTGCCAGCAGTTACTCCGGACTTCCTGAGACCCAGTACTTC. Translated: CASSYSGLPETQYF.

The V call is TRBV18, the J call TRBJ1-5; 9 bases line up with TRBD1. The CDR3 covers 14 residues. With V trimmed by 6 bases and J by 4 bases, 4 bases remained unmatched. The germline V gene has CDR1 KGHSH and CDR2 LQKENI. This CDR3 is CASSSDRGNQPQHF. For the CDR3, the DNA is TGTGCCAGCTCGTCGGACAGGGGAAATCAGCCCCAGCATTTT.

This chain uses TRBV5-1 with TRBJ1-5; 11 bases fit TRBD1. The V gene's germline CDR1 is SGHRS and CDR2 YFSETQ. V lost 4 bases to trimming and J lost 7 bases; unmatched junction nucleotides: 4. CDR3 size: 14 residues. The CDR3 protein is CASSVGQGGQPQHF. The CDR3 DNA sequence: TGCGCCAGCAGCGTGGGACAGGGGGGACAGCCCCAGCATTTT.

This chain connects TRBV5-1 to TRBJ2-1; no clear D gene. Germline V lookup: CDR1 SGHRS, CDR2 YFSETQ. CDR3 length: 12 amino acids. V shed 4 bases and J shed 5 bases, with 7 bases lying between them. The chain's CDR3 is CASSPQDNEQFF. CDR3 sequence (DNA): TGCGCCAGCAGCCCCCAGGACAATGAGCAGTTCTTC.

V gene TRBV11-2 combines with J gene TRBJ1-2, with unresolved D. The CDR3 has 13 residues. Germline loops: CDR1 SGHAT, CDR2 FQNNGV. V lost 1 base to trimming and J lost 2 bases, with 5 bases between them. CDR3 region: CASSLGLNYGYTF. In nucleotides, the CDR3 is TGTGCCAGCAGCTTAGGACTCAACTATGGCTACACCTTC.

This chain links TRBV27 with TRBJ2-1, with D perhaps given as TRBD1 or TRBD2 (6 bases each). The CDR3 runs 14 residues. Trimming left V 7 bases short and J 1 base short, with 11 bases between. CDR1 and CDR2 (germline): MNHEY, SMNVEV (reference sequence). CDR3 in amino acids: CASKGGGSYNEQFF. Here the CDR3 DNA reads TGTGCCAGCAAAGGAGGGGGGTCCTACAATGAGCAGTTCTTC.

The chain uses TRBV5-1 and TRBJ2-7; a weak D match, TRBD2 (5 bases). Germline loops: CDR1 SGHRS, CDR2 YFSETQ. V lost 1 base and J lost 1, with 12 bases in between. This CDR3 region has 15 residues. CDR3: CASSLNGVTSYEQYF. For the CDR3, the DNA is TGCGCCAGCAGCTTGAACGGGGTAACTTCCTACGAGCAGTACTTC.

This sequence joins TRBV9 and TRBJ1-1; D remains ambiguous. This CDR3 is built from 13 residues. The germline V gene has CDR1 SGDLS and CDR2 YYNGEE. Trimming pared 4 bases from V and 7 bases from J, leaving 14 bases between. CDR3 DNA: TGTGCCAGCAGCCCGCGGAACCTAGGTGAAGCTTTCTTT. Translating gives CASSPRNLGEAFF.

The chain uses TRBV5-6 and TRBJ1-6; a possible D gene is TRBD1 (5 bases). V was shortened by 3 bases and J by 5 bases, with 12 bases between the two germline ends. The germline gives CDR1 SGHDT, CDR2 YYEEEE. The CDR3 loop spans 15 amino acids. CDR3 in amino acids: CASSWGPANNSPLHF. The CDR3 bases are TGTGCCAGCAGCTGGGGCCCGGCTAATAATTCACCCCTCCACTTT.

The CDR3 nucleotides are TGTGCCATCAGTGAGTCGGCGGACAGGGGGAACACTGAAGCTTTCTTT. It encodes CAISESADRGNTEAFF. The chain is built from TRBV10-3 and TRBJ1-1; 9 bases are a match to TRBD1. J was trimmed by 1 base and V by 0 bases; bases with no gene match: 3. The CDR3 extends over 16 amino acids. Germline CDR1 reads ENHRY; CDR2 reads SYGVKD.

The chain couples TRBV28 to TRBJ2-1; 13 nucleotides align to TRBD2. The CDR3 is made up of 18 amino acids. Germline CDR1 and CDR2: MDHEN and SYDVKM. The trim removed 2 bases at V and 2 bases at J, leaving 6 bases unmatched. DNA for the CDR3: TGTGCCAGCAGTTTAGATCGGACTAGCGGGAGCCCCTACAATGAGCAGTTCTTC. It translates to CASSLDRTSGSPYNEQFF.

The chain uses TRBV14 and TRBJ2-7; 7 nucleotides agree with TRBD1. Unmatched junction bases numbered 6, after V lost 3 bases and J lost 4 bases. Germline V gives CDR1 SGHDN, CDR2 FVKESK. The CDR3 runs 14 residues. The CDR3 here is CASSQGDRPYEQYF. CDR3 DNA sequence: TGTGCCAGCAGCCAGGGGGACAGACCATACGAGCAGTACTTC.

This clone appeared a few times. The chain carries TRBV6-5 and TRBJ1-6; 7 nucleotides line up with TRBD1. This CDR3 region has 15 residues. Germline assignment: CDR1 MNHEY and CDR2 SVGAGI. V shed 4 bases, J shed 9 bases, and the junction held 9 bases outside the gene matches. CDR3 sequence: CASSFGEGASSPLHF. CDR3 bases: TGTGCCAGCAGTTTCGGGGAGGGGGCTAGTTCACCCCTCCACTTT.

The gene calls are TRBV27 and TRBJ2-7; a weak D match, TRBD1 (8 bases). Trimming cost V 2 bases and J 4 bases, with 15 bases left between them. Germline CDR1 and CDR2: MNHEY and SMNVEV (reference sequence). The CDR3 consists of 15 residues. CDR3 loop: CASSLGQGGSYEQYF. CDR3 coding DNA: TGTGCCAGCAGTTTAGGACAGGGAGGGTCATACGAGCAGTACTTC.

This chain connects TRBV30 to TRBJ1-2, with D unclear. Germline V lookup: CDR1 GTSNPN, CDR2 SVGIG (reference sequence). V lost 1 base and J lost 4, with 4 bases in between. The CDR3 contains 11 residues. The CDR3 DNA reads as TGTGCCTGGAGTGGACCCTATGGCTACACCTTC. Amino acid sequence: CAWSGPYGYTF. The variable domain in full, completed from reference TRBV30 and TRBJ1-2, reads SQTIHQWPATLVQPVGSPLSLECTVEGTSNPNLYWYRQAAGRGLQLLFYSVGIGQISSEVPQNLSASRPQDRQFILSSKKLLLSDSGFYLCAWSGPYGYTFGSGTRLTVV.

CDR3 nucleotide sequence: TGTGCCAGCAGTGTCGTGGGGCGGAGCAGTTTCTCCTACAATGAGCAGTTCTTC. The encoded protein is CASSVVGRSSFSYNEQFF. This rearrangement joins TRBV6-1 to TRBJ2-1, with a weak D call TRBD1 (5 bases). The CDR3 has 18 residues. V dropped 4 bases and J dropped 0 bases, with 19 bases sitting between them. The germline gives CDR1 MNHNS, CDR2 SASEGT.

J is TRBJ1-2 and V is TRBV28, with D unclear. Germline V gene data show CDR1 as MDHEN and CDR2 as SYDVKM. V gave up 1 base and J gave up 4 bases, with 19 bases separating them. The CDR3 runs to 17 residues. CDR3 sequence reads: CASSLLMGGKVFYGYTF. DNA of the CDR3: TGTGCCAGCAGTTTATTGATGGGTGGAAAGGTCTTCTATGGCTACACCTTC.